The rows below give T cell receptor beta chains drawn from one sample of a study of spatial heterogeneity in lung cancer. TCRdb reprocessed the 5' RACE reads with MiXCR, giving one entry per CDR3 protein. This table has under 30,000 distinct CDR3 sequences, about 4.7% appearing once. The sequences come from PBMCs, collected at surgery. These TCRs come from a male donor with early-stage non-small cell lung cancer. CDR3s include the opening cysteine and the closing phenylalanine or tryptophan. Each record gives: V gene, D gene, clone size, J gene, CDR3 DNA, CDR3 protein. A D gene is named only where the DNA matches it firmly. A row's size may be missing; if present it is once, few, many or a size class.

>TRBV20-1|NA|many|TRBJ2-7
TGCAGTGCTAGGCAGGGCTTGTGGACCTACGAGCAGTACTTC
CSARQGLWTYEQYF
>TRBV20-1|NA|NA|TRBJ2-3
TGCAGTGCTAGAAGGGACTCACGGGTTGGTACGCAGTATTTT
CSARRDSRVGTQYF
>TRBV10-3|NA|many|TRBJ1-1
TGTGCCATCAGTCGGGGGGGGATTGAAGCTTTCTTT
CAISRGGIEAFF
>TRBV6-1|NA|many|TRBJ2-1
TGTGCCAGCAAGGCAACCCTGACAAACAATGAGCAGTTCTTC
CASKATLTNNEQFF
>TRBV7-9|TRBD1|many|TRBJ1-2
TGTGCCAGCAGCTTCCAGACAGGGACTAAAGGCTACACCTTC
CASSFQTGTKGYTF
>TRBV27|TRBD1|many|TRBJ2-5
TGTGCCAGCAGTTCAGACCGGGACAGCATCGAAGAGACCCAGTACTTC
CASSSDRDSIEETQYF
>TRBV20-1|NA|many|TRBJ2-2
TGCAGTGCTTTCCGACCAGACACCGGGGAGCTGTTTTTT
CSAFRPDTGELFF
>TRBV7-2|NA|many|TRBJ1-2
TGTGCCAGCATCCCAGAGGGGACCCGGTCCGGCTACACCTTC
CASIPEGTRSGYTF
>TRBV11-1|NA|many|TRBJ1-2
TGTGCCAGCAGATTAGCCGGAGATGACTATGGCTACACCTTC
CASRLAGDDYGYTF
>TRBV19|NA|NA|TRBJ1-1
TGTGCCAGTAGTGGTTTGGGGGACACTGAAGCTTTCTTT
CASSGLGDTEAFF
>TRBV12-3/TRBV12-4|TRBD1|many|TRBJ2-3
TGTGCCAGCAGGCGGGACAGGGACACAGATACGCAGTATTTT
CASRRDRDTDTQYF
>TRBV18|NA|many|TRBJ2-5
TGTGCCAGCTCACTTGGACAGATGAAAGAGACCCAGTACTTC
CASSLGQMKETQYF
>TRBV6-2/TRBV6-3|NA|medium-sized|TRBJ2-1
TGTGCCACCTATGCAAACAATGAGCAGTTCTTC
CATYANNEQFF
>TRBV6-2/TRBV6-3|TRBD2|many|TRBJ2-7
TGTGCCAGCAGCTGGGGACTAGTGGGCGAGCAGTACTTC
CASSWGLVGEQYF
>TRBV15|NA|many|TRBJ2-7
TGTGCCACCAGCAGAACCCCATATAGGGGGTTCATCGAGCAGTACTTC
CATSRTPYRGFIEQYF